The 16 T cell receptor beta chains below come from one sample, sequenced in a study of tumor-infiltrating lymphocytes in primary liver carcinoma. Co-extraction yielded RNA and DNA from approximately 20-30 mg of unsorted bulk tissue. Total RNA (around 500 ng) served as template for TCR beta cDNA synthesis primed by a constant-region primer. Libraries of TCR beta came from three nested multiplex PCR rounds with slightly modified ARM-PCR. A C-beta reverse primer was combined with TRBV1-TRBV30 forward primers in the first two PCR rounds, and each round had about 10 cycles. MiXCR, run by TCRdb on the multiplex PCR reads, gives a single entry per CDR3 protein. The top ten clones hold around 30% of a sample with around 70,000 distinct CDR3 sequences, over 60% of them seen once. Material for sequencing was liver tumor tissue from sampling region 4. Subset indicated: tumor region T4, right-lateral pole. The receptors come from a man aged 40-55 years with primary liver carcinoma and hepatitis B virus infection.

V usage is TRBV4-2 and J usage is TRBJ2-1; no definite D call. The CDR3 is 16 amino acids. Germline assignment: CDR1 LGHNA and CDR2 YNFKEQ. With 1 base removed from V and 6 bases from J, the gap between germline ends came to 16 bases. The CDR3 protein is CASSQVLELLGNEQFF. In DNA form, the CDR3 reads TGTGCCAGCAGCCAAGTACTGGAGTTGTTGGGCAATGAGCAGTTCTTC.

A note on this clonotype: A junction boundary mismatches the germline segment, possibly from a read error. V usage is TRBV6-1 and J usage is TRBJ1-5, with TRBD1 as a possible D gene (6 bases). In germline, CDR1 is MNHNS, CDR2 SASEGT. This CDR3 has 13 residues. For the CDR3, the DNA is TGTGCCATCAGTCAACAGGGAGGGCAGCCCCAGCATTTT. The encoded protein is CAISQQGGQPQHF.

This chain joins TRBV7-8 and TRBJ2-5; no firm D call. Per the germline V gene, CDR1 is SGHVS and CDR2 is FQNEAQ. Trimming took off 5 bases at V and 5 bases at J, with 21 bases between the two ends. The CDR3 covers 16 residues. The CDR3 region is CASSLTLIGIGETQYF. CDR3 in DNA: TGTGCCAGCAGCCTAACCCTGATAGGTATAGGGGAGACCCAGTACTTC.

About this clonotype itself: Lacking the conserved final phenylalanine or tryptophan, this CDR3 likely reflects a read error. It is unclear where the CDR3 begins or ends on the DNA, so no DNA is shown, and the CDR3 is as TCRdb lists it. The V and J genes are TRBV28 and TRBJ2-2; the table's TRBD1 call for D was not verified on the DNA. CDR1 is MDHEN and CDR2 is SYDVKM in the germline V gene. Termini included, the CDR3 measures 15 amino acids. This CDR3 reads CASGGQLSNTGELFL.

To note about this clonotype: This could be a read error, since a much larger clone is one nucleotide away. The V and J genes are TRBV5-8 and TRBJ2-3; no reliable D call. The V and J ends lost 4 bases and 7 bases respectively, with 28 bases between them. From germline, CDR1 is SGHTS and CDR2 YDEGEE. There are 18 residues in the CDR3. The CDR3 spells CASSLVRTSSPGEHTQYF. For the CDR3, the DNA is TGTGCCAGCAGCCTCGTTCGGACCTCCTCCCCTGGAGAACATACGCAGTATTTT.

Remarks on this clonotype: An end of the junction does not agree with germline; a read error may underlie this. The rearrangement uses TRBV11-2 and TRBJ2-1, with TRBD2 matching over 12 bases. Per germline, CDR1 SGHAT and CDR2 FQNNGV. The CDR3 runs to 16 residues. The CDR3, as DNA: TGTGCCGGCAGCTTTCGACTAGCGGGAGATTTCAATGAGCAGTCATTC. Amino acid sequence: CAGSFRLAGDFNEQSF.

V and J are TRBV11-2 and TRBJ2-1; D is uncertain. V lost 5 bases, J lost 7 bases, and 18 bases lay in between. CDR3 size: 15 residues. Germline lookup yields CDR1 SGHAT and CDR2 FQNNGV. The CDR3 sequence: CASSISGLGPNEQFF. In nucleotides, the CDR3 is TGTGCCAGCAGCATATCTGGTCTAGGACCTAATGAGCAGTTCTTC.

To note about this clonotype: One end of the junction does not line up with germline, which may come from a read error. The chain couples TRBV6-2 or TRBV6-3 to TRBJ2-1; 9 bases agree with TRBD2. CDR1 and CDR2 from the germline V gene are MNHEY and SVGEGT. CDR3 length equals 16 residues. CDR3 amino acids: CASSHSTAGGFVEQFF. The CDR3 nucleotides are TGTGCCAGCAGTCACTCGACAGCGGGAGGTTTTGTTGAACAGTTCTTC.

In the case of this clonotype: The conserved closing phenylalanine or tryptophan is absent in this CDR3, likely reflecting a read error. The V and J genes are TRBV11-2 and TRBJ2-3; 9 bases agree with TRBD2. Germline V gene data show CDR1 as SGHAT and CDR2 as FQNNGV. There are 16 residues in the CDR3. The CDR3, as DNA: TGTGCCAGCAGCCTCCCGACTAGCGGCAGCACAGATACACAGTATTAT. Translating gives CASSLPTSGSTDTQYY.

To note about this clonotype: The conserved phenylalanine or tryptophan normally closing the CDR3 is absent here, so this likely arose from a read error. This chain links TRBV29-1 with TRBJ1-2; the D is unclear. There are 13 residues in the CDR3. The germline V gene has CDR1 SQVTM and CDR2 ANQGSEA. As DNA, the CDR3 is TGCAGTTCGGCGGAGGTTCTAGACTATGACTACACCATC. Translated, it gives CSSAEVLDYDYTI.

For this clonotype: An end of the junction does not agree with germline; a read error may underlie this. The chain is built from TRBV11-2 and TRBJ2-3; D might be TRBD2 (6 bases). Germline V gene sequence: CDR1 SGHAT, CDR2 FQNNGV. This CDR3 is built from 16 residues. In nucleotides, the CDR3 is TGTGCCAACAGCTTAGGATCGGATTCTAGCGCAGATACGCAGTATTTT. Protein sequence: CANSLGSDSSADTQYF.

This clonotype has only one observation. The gene calls are TRBV11-2 and TRBJ2-1, with D perhaps assigned TRBD1 or TRBD2 (5 bases each). V was pared by 0 bases and J by 3 bases, with 9 bases between. Germline V gene sequence: CDR1 SGHAT, CDR2 FQNNGV. The CDR3 has 15 amino acids. The CDR3 DNA reads as TGTGCCAGCAGCTTAGATGAGGGGTTCTACAATGAGCAGTTCTTC. It translates to CASSLDEGFYNEQFF.

The J gene is TRBJ2-7, the V gene TRBV25-1; D is perhaps TRBD2 (5 bases). CDR3 size: 14 residues. With 6 bases removed from V and 4 bases from J, the gap between germline ends came to 16 bases. Germline V gene sequence: CDR1 MGHDK, CDR2 SYGVNS. CDR3 sequence (DNA): TGTGCCAGCAGGGCTAGGACTCCTTATTACGAGCAGTACTTC. Its protein is CASRARTPYYEQYF.

Comment on this clonotype: A junction end diverges from the germline sequence, so it may reflect a read error. This chain links TRBV6-5 with TRBJ1-2; TRBD1 might be the D (6 bases). The V gene's germline CDR1 is MNHEY and CDR2 SVGAGI. CDR3 length: 14 amino acids. The CDR3, as DNA: TGTGCCAGCACCCAGACGGGGGGCAACTATGGCAACACCTTC. Translation gives CASTQTGGNYGNTF.

The CDR3 is CASTLNDANEQFF. The CDR3, as DNA: TGTGCCAGCACCCTAAATGATGCCAATGAGCAGTTCTTC. The rearrangement joins TRBV11-2 to TRBJ2-1; D remains unclear. Trimming removed 7 bases at V and 6 bases at J, with 13 bases between. Germline V CDR1 and CDR2: SGHAT, FQNNGV. The CDR3 totals 13 residues. The full variable domain, with the rest looked up from reference TRBV11-2 and TRBJ2-1, is EAGVAQSPRYKIIEKRQSVAFWCNPISGHATLYWYQQILGQGPKLLIQFQNNGVVDDSQLPKDRFSAERLKGVDSTLKIQPAKLEDSAVYLCASTLNDANEQFFGPGTRLTVL.

V is TRBV24-1 and J is TRBJ1-2; TRBD1 is a possible D gene (5 bases). This CDR3 is 14 amino acids long. Trimming shortened V by 3 bases and J by 4 bases, and 11 bases separated the two germline ends. Germline V gene sequence: CDR1 KGHDR, CDR2 SFDVKD. The CDR3 coding sequence is TGTGCCACCAGTGATCGAACAGGACTCTATGGCTACACCTTC. This codes for CATSDRTGLYGYTF.